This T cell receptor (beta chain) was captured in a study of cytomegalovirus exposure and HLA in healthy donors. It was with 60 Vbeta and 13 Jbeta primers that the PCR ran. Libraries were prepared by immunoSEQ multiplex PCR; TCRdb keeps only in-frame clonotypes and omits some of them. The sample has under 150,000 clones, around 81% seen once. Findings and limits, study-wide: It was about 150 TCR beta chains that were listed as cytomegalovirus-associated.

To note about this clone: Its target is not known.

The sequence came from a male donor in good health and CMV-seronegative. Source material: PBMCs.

The CDR3 protein is CASSGGDAWEAFF. Here the CDR3 DNA reads TGTGCCAGTAGTGGGGGGGATGCCTGGGAAGCTTTCTTT. The J gene is TRBJ1-1, the V gene TRBV19, with a possible D match to TRBD1 (5 bases). Trimming removed 5 bases at V and 8 bases at J, with 15 bases between. CDR3 size: 13 residues. Germline CDR1 LNHDA, CDR2 SQIVND (reference sequence).